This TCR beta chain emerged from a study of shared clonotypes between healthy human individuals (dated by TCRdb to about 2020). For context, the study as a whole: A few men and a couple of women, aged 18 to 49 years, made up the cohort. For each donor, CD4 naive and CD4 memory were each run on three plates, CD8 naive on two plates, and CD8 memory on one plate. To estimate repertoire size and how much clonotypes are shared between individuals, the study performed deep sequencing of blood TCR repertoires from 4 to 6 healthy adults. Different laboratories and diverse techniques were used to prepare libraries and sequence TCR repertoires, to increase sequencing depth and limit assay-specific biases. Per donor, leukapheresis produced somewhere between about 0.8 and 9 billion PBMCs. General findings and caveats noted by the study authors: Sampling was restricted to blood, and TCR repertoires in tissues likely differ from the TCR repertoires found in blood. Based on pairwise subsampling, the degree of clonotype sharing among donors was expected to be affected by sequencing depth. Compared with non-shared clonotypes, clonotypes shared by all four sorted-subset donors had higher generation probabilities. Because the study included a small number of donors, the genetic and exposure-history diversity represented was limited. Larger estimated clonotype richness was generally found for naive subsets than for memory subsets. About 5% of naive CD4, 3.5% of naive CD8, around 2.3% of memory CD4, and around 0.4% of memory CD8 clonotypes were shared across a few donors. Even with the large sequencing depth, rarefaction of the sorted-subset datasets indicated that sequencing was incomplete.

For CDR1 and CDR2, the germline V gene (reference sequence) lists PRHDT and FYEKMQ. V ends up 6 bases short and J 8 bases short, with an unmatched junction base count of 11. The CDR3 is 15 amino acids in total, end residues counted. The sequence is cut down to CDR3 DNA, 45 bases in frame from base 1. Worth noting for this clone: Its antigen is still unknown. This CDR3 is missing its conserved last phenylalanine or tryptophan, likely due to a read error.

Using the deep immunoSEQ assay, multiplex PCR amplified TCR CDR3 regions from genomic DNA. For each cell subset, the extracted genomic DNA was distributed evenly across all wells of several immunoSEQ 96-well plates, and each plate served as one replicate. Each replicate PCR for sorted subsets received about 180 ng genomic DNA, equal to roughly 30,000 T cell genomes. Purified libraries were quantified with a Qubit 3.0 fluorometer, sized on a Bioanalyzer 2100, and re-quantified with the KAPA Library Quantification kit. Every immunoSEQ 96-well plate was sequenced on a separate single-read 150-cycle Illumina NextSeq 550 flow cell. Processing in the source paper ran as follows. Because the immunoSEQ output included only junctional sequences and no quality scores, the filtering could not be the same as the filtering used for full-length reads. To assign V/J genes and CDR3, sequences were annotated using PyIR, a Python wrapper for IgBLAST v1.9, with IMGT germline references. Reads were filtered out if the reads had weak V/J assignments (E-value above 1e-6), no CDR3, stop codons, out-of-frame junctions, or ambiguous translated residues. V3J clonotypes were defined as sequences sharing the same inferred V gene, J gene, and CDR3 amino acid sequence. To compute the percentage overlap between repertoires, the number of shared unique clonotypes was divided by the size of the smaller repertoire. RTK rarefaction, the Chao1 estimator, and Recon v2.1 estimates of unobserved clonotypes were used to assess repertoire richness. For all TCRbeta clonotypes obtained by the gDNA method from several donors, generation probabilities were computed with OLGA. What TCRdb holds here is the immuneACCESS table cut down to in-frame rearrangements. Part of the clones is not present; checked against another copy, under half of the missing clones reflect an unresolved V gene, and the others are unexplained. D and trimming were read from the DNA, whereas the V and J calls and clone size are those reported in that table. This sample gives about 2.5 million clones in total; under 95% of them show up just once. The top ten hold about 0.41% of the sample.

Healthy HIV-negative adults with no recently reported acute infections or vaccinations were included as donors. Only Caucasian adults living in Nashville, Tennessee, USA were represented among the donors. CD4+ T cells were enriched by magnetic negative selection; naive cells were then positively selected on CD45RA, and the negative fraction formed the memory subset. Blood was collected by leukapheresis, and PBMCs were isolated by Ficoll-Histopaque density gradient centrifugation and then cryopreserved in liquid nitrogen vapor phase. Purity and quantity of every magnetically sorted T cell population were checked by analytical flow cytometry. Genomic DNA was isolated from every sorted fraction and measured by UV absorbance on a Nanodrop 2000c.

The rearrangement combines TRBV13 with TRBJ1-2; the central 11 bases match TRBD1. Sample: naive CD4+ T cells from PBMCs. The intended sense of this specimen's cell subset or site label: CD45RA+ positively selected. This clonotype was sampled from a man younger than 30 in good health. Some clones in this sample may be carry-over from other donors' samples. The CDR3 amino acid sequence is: CASRTPGQGVGGYTS. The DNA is TGTGCCAGCAGAACCCCGGGACAGGGGGTAGGAGGCTACACCTCC.